The clone carrying this T cell receptor beta chain has just one count. The data derive from a study of blood T cell repertoires in COVID-19. Across the whole study: The cDNA or gDNA used as material had been derived from T cells, B-cell-depleted T cells, or PBMCs.

The germline V gene has CDR1 MNHNS and CDR2 SASEGT. This CDR3 is 16 amino acids long. With V trimmed by 0 bases and J by 4 bases, 3 bases remained unmatched. Clones were read by immunoSEQ multiplex PCR, and TCRdb kept only the in-frame ones, dropping some. The sample consists of about 260,000 clones, 84% of them appearing once. The TCR sequence derives from a human donor in a cohort sampled during active COVID-19. The chain recombines TRBV6-1 with TRBJ2-7, with 13 bases lining up with TRBD2. The source material was peripheral blood. CDR3 protein: CASSEARLAGGYEQYF. The CDR3 coding sequence is TGTGCCAGCAGTGAAGCGCGACTAGCGGGAGGTTACGAGCAGTACTTC.